What follows are 13 T cell receptor beta chains derived from one specimen sequenced in a study of blood T cell repertoires in COVID-19. Clones were read by immunoSEQ multiplex PCR, and TCRdb kept only the in-frame ones, dropping some. The sample lists a few hundred thousand clones, roughly 80% seen once, with less than 6% in the top ten. The sample was PBMCs or T cells enriched from blood (not recorded which). These receptor sequences come from a woman between 50 and 59 years old who had recovered from COVID-19.

V usage is TRBV6-2 or TRBV6-3 and J usage is TRBJ2-7, with D possibly being TRBD1 (6 bases). The CDR3 has 16 residues. The germline gives CDR1 MNHEY, CDR2 SVGEGT. V was clipped by 4 bases and J by 2 bases, with 18 bases between them. The CDR3 DNA follows: TGTGCCAGCAGTTTAGAAACAGGGTTTGGGGCCTACGAGCAGTACTTC. Translated, it gives CASSLETGFGAYEQYF.

J is TRBJ1-1 and V is TRBV5-1, with 9 bases aligning to TRBD1. This CDR3 has 16 residues. Germline trimming cut 5 bases from V and 6 bases from J; bases unmatched to any gene: 14. Germline-derived CDR1 and CDR2 are SGHRS and YFSETQ. DNA for the CDR3: TGCGCCAGCAGATGGAATCAGAGGACAGGGGACGCTGAAGCTTTCTTT. Translation: CASRWNQRTGDAEAFF.

This chain connects TRBV6-2 or TRBV6-3 to TRBJ1-6; D perhaps matches TRBD1 (6 bases). The length of the CDR3 is 15 residues. CDR1 and CDR2 from the germline V gene are MNHEY and SVGEGT. The V and J ends lost 6 bases and 9 bases respectively, with 18 bases between them. The CDR3 region has the DNA TGTGCCAGCAGCCGATCGGGGGGCGCTGTTTCACCCCTCCACTTT. Encoded protein: CASSRSGGAVSPLHF.

The chain joins TRBV6-2 or TRBV6-3 to TRBJ1-3; TRBD1 matches 10 bases. The CDR3 contains 19 residues. V trimming: 6 bases; J trimming: 4 bases; junction bases outside the gene matches: 18. CDR1 is MNHEY, CDR2 SVGEGT, per germline. CDR3 in amino acids: CASSTGTGVFEWDGNTIYF. In DNA form, the CDR3 reads TGTGCCAGCAGCACCGGGACAGGGGTTTTTGAGTGGGACGGAAACACCATATATTTT.

This rearrangement joins TRBV5-5 to TRBJ1-2, with 12 positions matching TRBD1. Looked up from germline, CDR1 is SGHKS and CDR2 is YYEKEE (reference sequence). The length of the CDR3 is 16 residues. J lost 4 bases, V lost 0 bases, and 4 bases had no gene match. CDR3 loop: CASSLAGQGATYGYTF. The CDR3 DNA reads as TGTGCCAGCAGCTTGGCGGGACAGGGGGCGACCTATGGCTACACCTTC.

This chain links TRBV7-3 with TRBJ2-3; 7 bases line up with TRBD2. Germline loops: CDR1 SGHTA, CDR2 FQGTGA. This CDR3 spans 15 amino acids. Trimming removed 1 base from V and 2 bases from J; junction bases left unmatched: 3. CDR3 residues: CASSLSGRVTDTQYF. Here the CDR3 DNA reads TGTGCCAGCAGCTTAAGCGGGAGAGTCACAGATACGCAGTATTTT.

Only a few counts were recorded for this clone. The V and J genes are TRBV12-3 or TRBV12-4 and TRBJ2-7; perhaps TRBD2 as D (6 bases). This CDR3 has 12 residues. Between the trimmed V and J ends, which lost 4 bases and 7 bases, there was a span of 11 bases. The CDR3 is CASSWDSGEQYF. The CDR3 DNA follows: TGTGCCAGCAGTTGGGACTCCGGAGAGCAGTACTTC.

This rearrangement joins TRBV7-3 to TRBJ2-5, with 11 bases matching TRBD2. This CDR3 has 16 residues. J lost 4 bases, V lost 2 bases, and 6 bases had no gene match. Germline V lookup: CDR1 SGHTA, CDR2 FQGTGA. This chain's CDR3 is CASSLGRLAGGETQYF. The CDR3, as DNA: TGTGCCAGCAGCTTAGGTCGGCTAGCGGGAGGAGAGACCCAGTACTTC.

The chain recombines TRBV12-5 with TRBJ2-7; TRBD1 matches at 7 bases. The CDR3 spans 15 residues. Unmatched junction bases numbered 4, after V lost 0 bases and J lost 2 bases. CDR1 is LGHNT and CDR2 is FRNRAP in the germline V gene. The CDR3 nucleotides read TGTGCTAGTGGTTTGGTAGGGGGCGGAGCCTACGAGCAGTACTTC. Residues: CASGLVGGGAYEQYF.

V gene TRBV7-2 combines with J gene TRBJ1-6, with D perhaps matching TRBD1 (5 bases). This CDR3 contains 16 residues. V gave up 5 bases and J gave up 2 bases, with 13 bases separating them. Germline loops: CDR1 SGHTA, CDR2 FQGNSA. The DNA of the CDR3 is TGTGCCAGCAGCAGTCAGGGTATCCCCTATAATTCACCCCTCCACTTT. Encoded protein: CASSSQGIPYNSPLHF.

The rearrangement uses TRBV19 and TRBJ1-5; 7 bases are shared with TRBD1. CDR1 is LNHDA, CDR2 SQIVND, per germline (reference sequence). Unmatched junction bases numbered 11, after V lost 5 bases and J lost 1 base. This CDR3 has 17 amino acids. This CDR3 reads CASSSRRQGASNQPQHF. In DNA form, the CDR3 reads TGTGCCAGTAGTTCTCGCCGACAGGGCGCGAGCAATCAGCCCCAGCATTTT.

The V and J genes are TRBV5-4 and TRBJ1-2, with 8 bases lining up with TRBD1. Trimming took 6 bases from V and 3 from J; bases not matched to a gene: 4. Germline-derived CDR1 and CDR2 are SGHNT and YYREEE (reference sequence). The CDR3 contains 13 residues. CDR3 sequence (DNA): TGTGCCAGCACCGCGACAGGGGACTATGGCTACACCTTC. Translation gives CASTATGDYGYTF.

V gene TRBV5-1 combines with J gene TRBJ2-5; D is possibly TRBD2 (7 bases). CDR3 length: 16 residues. The V and J ends lost 0 bases and 5 bases respectively, with 17 bases between them. Germline V gene lookup returns CDR1 SGHRS and CDR2 YFSETQ. The CDR3 nucleotides are TGCGCCAGCAGCTTGGGCCGGGGGGCCACATGGGAGACCCAGTACTTC. Encoded protein: CASSLGRGATWETQYF.